This is a list of T cell receptor beta chains from one sample in a study of blood T cell repertoires in COVID-19. Assay used: immunoSEQ multiplex PCR; TCRdb lists only in-frame clones, some missing. The sample records about 71,000 clones, roughly 82% being singletons. The specimen sequenced was peripheral blood. The receptors here all came from an elderly woman with acute or convalescent COVID-19. The CDR3 runs from the conserved cysteine through the conserved F or W. The order of the fields is J gene, V gene, clone size, D gene, CDR3 protein, CDR3 DNA. D genes are given only for firm matches. Rows give clone size only sometimes, using once, few, many, or a class for an expanded clone.

TRBJ1-1,TRBV2,-,-,CASSDSRLNTEAFF,TGTGCCAGCAGCGACAGCCGGTTGAACACTGAAGCTTTCTTT
TRBJ1-6,TRBV6-6,few,TRBD1,CASSWDRNSPLHF,TGTGCCAGCAGCTGGGACAGGAATTCACCCCTCCACTTT
TRBJ2-7,TRBV29-1,-,TRBD1,CSVETGVANEQYF,TGCAGCGTTGAAACAGGGGTAGCGAACGAGCAGTACTTC
TRBJ2-5,TRBV15,once,TRBD2,CATSRLAGAQETQYF,TGTGCCACCAGCAGACTAGCGGGGGCCCAGGAGACCCAGTACTTC
TRBJ2-5,TRBV9,-,TRBD2,CASSVAASGTQETQYF,TGTGCCAGCAGCGTAGCGGCTAGCGGGACTCAAGAGACCCAGTACTTC
TRBJ2-3,TRBV5-4,-,TRBD2,CASSLGLAVRTDTQYF,TGTGCCAGCAGCTTGGGACTAGCGGTACGCACAGATACGCAGTATTTT
TRBJ2-2,TRBV29-1,-,-,CSVDAGKETGELFF,TGCAGCGTTGACGCGGGGAAGGAGACCGGGGAGCTGTTTTTT
TRBJ1-2,TRBV28,-,TRBD1,CASSPPGTAEGYTF,TGTGCCAGCAGCCCTCCCGGGACAGCGGAGGGCTACACCTTC
TRBJ2-7,TRBV10-1,-,TRBD1,CASSESPGQGSYEQYF,TGCGCCAGCAGTGAGTCTCCGGGACAGGGCTCCTACGAGCAGTACTTC
TRBJ1-1,TRBV7-3,-,-,CASSLRGVAEAFF,TGTGCCAGCAGTCTCAGGGGAGTGGCTGAAGCTTTCTTT
TRBJ1-1,TRBV6-2/TRBV6-3,-,-,CASSYAGVMNTEAFF,TGTGCCAGCAGTTACGCGGGGGTTATGAACACTGAAGCTTTCTTT